These 14 T cell receptor beta chains originate from one sample sequenced in a study of blood T cell repertoires in COVID-19. TCRdb keeps only in-frame clones here, not all; method: immunoSEQ multiplex PCR. The sample contains approximately 250,000 clones, approximately 89% of which appear only once. The sample taken for sequencing was PBMCs or T cells enriched from blood (not recorded which). All receptors derive from a man aged 35-49 years who had been exposed to COVID-19.

This clone has a single count. The rearrangement uses TRBV9 and TRBJ1-1; TRBD1 aligns across 7 bases. The germline gives CDR1 SGDLS, CDR2 YYNGEE. The CDR3 loop spans 14 amino acids. V gave up 3 bases and J gave up 4 bases; unmatched junction bases: 6. As DNA, the CDR3 is TGTGCCAGCAGCGCTACAGGGGTGGTCACTGAAGCTTTCTTT. Encoded protein: CASSATGVVTEAFF.

This clone was observed once. CDR3 residues: CASSPSGGRRDEQFF. As DNA, the CDR3 is TGCGCCAGCAGCCCATCTGGGGGGAGAAGGGATGAGCAGTTCTTC. This chain joins TRBV4-1 and TRBJ2-1, with D perhaps TRBD2 (6 bases). The germline V gene has CDR1 MGHRA and CDR2 YSYEKL. The CDR3 extends over 15 amino acids. V was trimmed by 4 bases and J by 8 bases, leaving 18 bases between them.

The chain joins TRBV11-2 to TRBJ1-3, with TRBD1 identical over 8 bases. V was clipped by 2 bases and J by 3 bases; unmatched bases: 6. The CDR3 sequence is 16 residues long. Germline V CDR1 and CDR2: SGHAT, FQNNGV. CDR3 nucleotides: TGTGCCAGCAGCTTAACAGGGGGTGACTTTGGAAACACCATATATTTT. Translated: CASSLTGGDFGNTIYF.

This clone showed up just a few times. The chain couples TRBV18 to TRBJ2-2, with a weak D call TRBD2 (5 bases). The germline CDR1 and CDR2 sequences are KGHSH and LQKENI. The CDR3 sequence is 16 residues long. Trimming pared 3 bases from V and 0 bases from J, leaving 11 bases between. Here the CDR3 DNA reads TGTGCCAGCTCACCGCTGCGGGCCGCGAACACCGGGGAGCTGTTTTTT. Translation gives CASSPLRAANTGELFF.

This chain uses TRBV7-9 with TRBJ2-3; TRBD2 might be the D (5 bases). Germline CDR1 SEHNR, CDR2 FQNEAQ (reference sequence). CDR3 length: 13 residues. V lost 7 bases and J 4 bases, leaving 12 bases between the germline ends. CDR3 in amino acids: CASTRSGSDTQYF. For the CDR3, the DNA is TGTGCCAGCACCCGTTCGGGGTCAGATACGCAGTATTTT. Filled out from reference TRBV7-9 and TRBJ2-3, the complete variable domain reads DTGVSQNPRHKITKRGQNVTFRCDPISEHNRLYWYRQTLGQGPEFLTYFQNEAQLEKSRLLSDRFSAERPKGSFSTLEIQRTEQGDSAMYLCASTRSGSDTQYFGPGTRLTVL.

This sequence joins TRBV30 and TRBJ1-6; D possibly corresponds to TRBD1 (6 bases). V lost 2 bases and J 7 bases, leaving 12 bases between the germline ends. The germline gives CDR1 GTSNPN, CDR2 SVGIG (reference sequence). The CDR3 is 14 residues long. The CDR3 spells CAWSRDMINSPLHF. The DNA for the CDR3 is TGTGCCTGGAGTAGGGACATGATAAATTCACCCCTCCACTTT.

This chain connects TRBV7-2 to TRBJ2-5, with 7 bases identical to TRBD1. Germline V lookup: CDR1 SGHTA, CDR2 FQGNSA. This CDR3 is 15 amino acids long. The V segment lost 5 bases and the J segment 12 bases; nucleotides outside the gene matches: 18. The CDR3 loop reads CASSPERLYQDRKYF. As DNA, the CDR3 is TGTGCCAGCAGCCCCGAAAGATTATACCAGGACAGGAAGTACTTC.

This chain links TRBV24-1 with TRBJ2-7; tentatively, D is TRBD1 (6 bases). CDR1 and CDR2 from the germline V gene are KGHDR and SFDVKD. Trimming left V 5 bases short and J 5 bases short, with 15 bases between. CDR3 length: 14 residues. The CDR3 reads CATSADQGINEQYF. CDR3 DNA: TGTGCCACCAGTGCCGACCAGGGGATAAACGAGCAGTACTTC.

This chain links TRBV9 with TRBJ2-7; 10 bases line up with TRBD2. J was trimmed by 2 bases and V by 4 bases; bases with no gene match: 9. CDR3 length equals 16 residues. Germline-derived CDR1 and CDR2 are SGDLS and YYNGEE. The CDR3 spells CASSPSGLAATYEQYF. The CDR3 bases are TGTGCCAGCAGCCCGAGCGGACTAGCGGCTACCTACGAGCAGTACTTC.

In its sample, this clone was seen once. This chain joins TRBV10-2 and TRBJ2-5; D might be TRBD1 (6 bases). In germline, CDR1 is WSHSY, CDR2 SAAADI. There are 13 residues in the CDR3. Trimming pared 0 bases from V and 5 bases from J, leaving 7 bases between. CDR3 sequence reads: CASSESQGETQYF. CDR3 nucleotides: TGCGCCAGCAGTGAGTCTCAGGGGGAGACCCAGTACTTC.

The V gene is TRBV3-1 (or the pseudogene TRBV3-2), the J gene TRBJ1-6, with D unclear. The V gene's germline CDR1 is LGHDT and CDR2 YNNKEL (reference sequence). V was shortened by 0 bases and J by 10 bases, with 7 bases between the two germline ends. CDR3 length: 13 amino acids. CDR3 in amino acids: CASSQDAVSPLHF. The CDR3 bases are TGTGCCAGCAGCCAAGATGCGGTGTCACCCCTCCACTTT.

The V call is TRBV9, the J call TRBJ1-3; D not certain. CDR1 is SGDLS and CDR2 is YYNGEE in the germline V gene. The CDR3 loop spans 14 amino acids. Trimming stripped 0 bases from V and 0 bases from J, with 4 bases between. In nucleotides, the CDR3 is TGTGCCAGCAGCGTAGCAGTCTCTGGAAACACCATATATTTT. It translates to CASSVAVSGNTIYF.

The table lists this clone with a count of one. The CDR3 loop is CASSPPGQINEKLFF. CDR3 in DNA: TGTGCCAGCAGCCCTCCGGGACAGATAAATGAAAAACTGTTTTTT. The chain links TRBV27 to TRBJ1-4, with TRBD1 identical over 7 bases. Germline V lookup: CDR1 MNHEY, CDR2 SMNVEV (reference sequence). The V segment lost 6 bases and the J segment 5 bases; nucleotides outside the gene matches: 9. This CDR3 spans 15 amino acids.

The chain couples TRBV3-1 (or the pseudogene TRBV3-2) to TRBJ2-7, with 9 bases matching TRBD2. The V gene's germline CDR1 is LGHDT and CDR2 YNNKEL (reference sequence). The CDR3 runs to 18 residues. V lost 0 bases and J lost 2; bases outside the gene matches: 11. CDR3 sequence (DNA): TGTGCCAGCAGCCAAGAACGGTCGTGGCCTAGCGGGACCTACGAGCAGTACTTC. Encoded protein: CASSQERSWPSGTYEQYF.